The 32 T cell receptor beta chains below were found in one sample sequenced in a study of Ad26.COV2.S vaccination and SARS-CoV-2 variants (dated by TCRdb to about 2021). In light of the paper, this sample's treatment or condition label describes: about 20 received Ad26.COV2.S at low or high dose, single or two shots; about 5 received placebo; per-sample allocation not given. Repertoires of vaccine and placebo recipients were sequenced from samples collected on day 63 after the first injection. Library construction relied on the immunoSEQ multiplex PCR assay. In TCRdb, the immuneACCESS table is reduced to in-frame sequences with V and J assigned. These tables do not hold every clone; where another copy was compared, an unresolved V gene accounts for under half, and the others remain unexplained. The sample table holds hundreds of thousands of clones, of which roughly 87% were seen once. The ten biggest clones cover around 3.7% of the sample.

Sequenced material: peripheral blood, taken in a trial of Ad26.COV2.S vaccine versus placebo. The receptors here all came from a person between 18 and 65 years old who received the Ad26.COV2.S COVID-19 vaccine or a placebo.

The chain carries TRBV5-1 and TRBJ2-1, with no clear D. Per germline, CDR1 SGHRS and CDR2 YFSETQ. V was trimmed by 7 bases and J by 4 bases, leaving 18 bases between them. The CDR3 is 15 amino acids. The chain's CDR3 is CASQRRTSGYNEQFF. The CDR3, as DNA: TGCGCCAGCCAACGCCGGACCTCAGGATACAATGAGCAGTTCTTC. The variable domain in full, with the rest retrieved from reference TRBV5-1 and TRBJ2-1, is KAGVTQTPRYLIKTRGQQVTLSCSPISGHRSVSWYQQTPGQGLQFLFEYFSETQRNKGNFPGRFSGRQFSNSRSEMNVSTLELGDSALYLCASQRRTSGYNEQFFGPGTRLTVL.

The V and J genes are TRBV30 and TRBJ2-7; TRBD1 matches at 12 bases. Germline CDR1 reads GTSNPN; CDR2 reads SVGIG (reference sequence). The CDR3 spans 14 residues. Trimming took 4 bases from V and 8 from J; bases not matched to a gene: 9. This CDR3 reads CAWITGTGGWKQYF. The DNA of the CDR3 is TGTGCCTGGATTACCGGGACAGGGGGCTGGAAGCAGTACTTC.

The chain is built from TRBV14 and TRBJ1-1, with D unclear. CDR3 length: 12 residues. Between the trimmed V and J ends, which lost 5 bases and 6 bases, there was a span of 10 bases. Germline V lookup: CDR1 SGHDN, CDR2 FVKESK. The CDR3 reads CASSARASEAFF. CDR3 nucleotide sequence: TGTGCCAGCAGCGCCCGGGCGTCTGAAGCTTTCTTT.

In this sample, this clone turned up once. The chain joins TRBV7-9 to TRBJ1-2, with 8 bases aligning to TRBD1. Germline loops: CDR1 SEHNR, CDR2 FQNEAQ (reference sequence). CDR3 length: 14 amino acids. J gave up 8 bases and V 4 bases, and 9 bases lay outside the gene matches. CDR3 amino acids: CASSSPGGALGYTF. The CDR3, as DNA: TGTGCCAGCAGCTCCCCAGGGGGCGCATTAGGCTACACCTTC.

The chain joins TRBV27 to TRBJ2-5, with unresolved D. Trimming left V 5 bases short and J 5 bases short, with 12 bases between. The CDR3 sequence is 13 residues long. The V gene's germline CDR1 is MNHEY and CDR2 SMNVEV (reference sequence). CDR3 sequence reads: CASSRLGRETQYF. Here the CDR3 DNA reads TGTGCCAGCAGTCGGCTAGGCCGTGAGACCCAGTACTTC.

V usage is TRBV7-8 and J usage is TRBJ1-1; 11 positions agree with TRBD1. The CDR3 spans 14 residues. Germline trimming cut 4 bases from V and 4 bases from J; bases unmatched to any gene: 2. CDR1 SGHVS and CDR2 FQNEAQ come from the germline V gene. This chain's CDR3 is CASSSDRGPTEAFF. DNA of the CDR3: TGTGCCAGCAGCTCGGACAGGGGGCCCACTGAAGCTTTCTTT.

This clone came up a few times. The CDR3, as DNA: TGTGCCAGCAGCTTAGCAGTTTTAGGTGGGAGAACCTTC. Encoded protein: CASSLAVLGGRTF. V and J are TRBV7-9 and TRBJ1-2; D is unclear. This CDR3 is 13 amino acids long. Per germline, CDR1 SEHNR and CDR2 FQNEAQ (reference sequence). V lost 0 bases and J lost 14, with 16 bases in between.

The V and J genes are TRBV6-5 and TRBJ2-7; D not certain. The CDR3 is 14 amino acids. Germline V gene data show CDR1 as MNHEY and CDR2 as SVGAGI. Between the trimmed V and J ends, which lost 2 bases and 3 bases, there was a span of 11 bases. The CDR3 coding sequence is TGTGCCAGCAGTTACGGGCTAGTTGGCTACGAGCAGTACTTC. Protein product: CASSYGLVGYEQYF.

The CDR3 DNA follows: TGCGCCAGCAGCCAAGAAGCCGGGCCACCTGAGCAGCCCCAGCATTTT. Translated: CASSQEAGPPEQPQHF. The chain uses TRBV4-1 and TRBJ1-5; D gene ambiguous. The CDR3 runs 16 residues. CDR1 is MGHRA, CDR2 YSYEKL, per germline. Trimming removed 0 bases from V and 7 bases from J, with 16 bases in between.

This clone is a singleton in its sample. This chain uses TRBV10-1 with TRBJ2-2, with D possibly being TRBD1 (6 bases). CDR1 is WNHNN, CDR2 SYGVQD, per germline (reference sequence). CDR3 length: 16 amino acids. The V end was cut by 6 bases, the J end by 6 bases, with 20 bases between. In nucleotides, the CDR3 is TGCGCCAGCAGGGATACAGGGCTCTTGCCGGCCGGGGAGCTGTTTTTT. This gives the protein CASRDTGLLPAGELFF.

The chain has TRBV19 and TRBJ1-4, with D perhaps matching TRBD1 (5 bases). Trimming stripped 5 bases from V and 0 bases from J, with 16 bases between. The CDR3 is 17 amino acids. From germline, CDR1 is LNHDA and CDR2 SQIVND (reference sequence). Here the CDR3 reads CASSPTDTTATNEKLFF. In nucleotides, the CDR3 is TGTGCCAGTAGTCCAACGGACACAACCGCAACTAATGAAAAACTGTTTTTT.

Here the CDR3 DNA reads TGTGCCAGCAGTCCCGCGGGGCCTAGGGGTGGCTACACCTTC. It yields the protein CASSPAGPRGGYTF. This sequence joins TRBV6-5 and TRBJ1-2; D is possibly TRBD1 (5 bases). The V and J ends lost 5 bases and 7 bases respectively, with 17 bases between them. This CDR3 region has 14 residues. Per the germline V gene, CDR1 is MNHEY and CDR2 is SVGAGI.

J is TRBJ1-4 and V is TRBV19, with 12 bases fitting TRBD1. V trimming: 9 bases; J trimming: 6 bases; junction bases outside the gene matches: 5. Looked up from germline, CDR1 is LNHDA and CDR2 is SQIVND (reference sequence). This CDR3 region has 14 residues. The CDR3 DNA follows: TGTGCCAGCCGGGACAGGGGGCGGGATGAAAAACTGTTTTTT. It specifies CASRDRGRDEKLFF.

This sequence joins TRBV27 and TRBJ2-7, with D possibly being TRBD2 (6 bases). Germline values: CDR1 MNHEY, CDR2 SMNVEV (reference sequence). V lost 6 bases, J lost 7 bases, and 19 bases lay in between. This CDR3 comprises 14 residues. This CDR3 reads CASSPEGFWGEQYF. CDR3 nucleotide sequence: TGTGCCAGCAGCCCGGAGGGGTTCTGGGGGGAGCAGTACTTC.

The chain uses TRBV28 and TRBJ1-2; 9 nucleotides align to TRBD1. The CDR3 runs 17 residues. Per the germline V gene, CDR1 is MDHEN and CDR2 is SYDVKM. The V and J ends lost 5 bases and 4 bases, in that order; junction bases with no gene match: 14. The CDR3 region is CASSDRDRVPWGYGYTF. The DNA for the CDR3 is TGTGCCAGCAGTGACCGGGACAGGGTCCCCTGGGGCTATGGCTACACCTTC.

The chain couples TRBV5-1 to TRBJ1-5; 9 nucleotides align to TRBD1. Trimming at V came to 3 bases and at J to 6 bases, leaving 10 bases not matched to a gene. CDR1 is SGHRS and CDR2 is YFSETQ in the germline V gene. This CDR3 is 16 amino acids long. CDR3 nucleotides: TGCGCCAGCAGCTCGGGAACAGGGGGCGAACGTCAGCCCCAGCATTTT. This sequence encodes CASSSGTGGERQPQHF.

The rearrangement links TRBV7-6 to TRBJ1-6; no clear D gene. The ends were cut back, 1 base at V and 7 bases at J, with 5 bases in the middle. Germline V CDR1 and CDR2: SGHVS, FNYEAQ. This CDR3 is 13 amino acids long. CDR3 nucleotides: TGTGCCAGCAGCTTAGAGCCAAATTCACCCCTCCACTTT. Translation: CASSLEPNSPLHF.

The chain uses TRBV19 and TRBJ1-2; D is uncertain. V was shortened by 7 bases and J by 8 bases, with 14 bases between the two germline ends. CDR3 length equals 12 residues. Germline-derived CDR1 and CDR2 are LNHDA and SQIVND (reference sequence). CDR3 bases: TGTGCCAGTAATTCGTGGACGTCGGGCTACACCTTC. Translated: CASNSWTSGYTF.

This sequence joins TRBV6-5 and TRBJ1-2; D unresolved. The CDR3 is 13 residues long. The ends were cut back, 2 bases at V and 2 bases at J, with 6 bases in the middle. Germline CDR1 and CDR2: MNHEY and SVGAGI. This CDR3 reads CASSYAGNYGYTF. The CDR3 DNA follows: TGTGCCAGCAGTTACGCGGGGAACTATGGCTACACCTTC.

This chain connects TRBV28 to TRBJ1-5, with a weak D call TRBD1 (5 bases). V was clipped by 2 bases and J by 7 bases, with 18 bases between them. Germline CDR1 reads MDHEN; CDR2 reads SYDVKM. The CDR3 is made up of 16 amino acids. CDR3 residues: CASSLRRGVGEQPQHF. The CDR3 coding sequence is TGTGCCAGCAGTTTAAGGCGGGGGGTAGGGGAGCAGCCCCAGCATTTT.

The rearrangement joins TRBV25-1 to TRBJ1-1, with unresolved D. Germline lookup yields CDR1 MGHDK and CDR2 SYGVNS. The CDR3 runs 12 residues. Trimming removed 1 base at V and 6 bases at J, with 6 bases between. The CDR3 DNA follows: TGTGCCAGCAGTGAATTCGGCCCTGAAGCTTTCTTT. It is translated as CASSEFGPEAFF.

This chain links TRBV19 with TRBJ2-7, with D possibly called TRBD1 or TRBD2 (6 bases each). The CDR3 is 15 amino acids. Deletions cut 5 bases from V and 0 bases from J, with 14 bases between. The germline V gene encodes CDR1 LNHDA and CDR2 SQIVND (reference sequence). Here the CDR3 DNA reads TGTGCCAGTAGTGGGGGGCTCCCGAGCTCCTACGAGCAGTACTTC. Translation gives CASSGGLPSSYEQYF.

The V gene is TRBV19, the J gene TRBJ1-5; tentative D call: TRBD1 (5 bases). The CDR3 totals 15 residues. Germline V CDR1 and CDR2: LNHDA, SQIVND (reference sequence). Trimming removed 10 bases from V and 0 bases from J, with 16 bases in between. CDR3 DNA sequence: TGTGCCACCAAGGAGGGGCCGGCTAGCAATCAGCCCCAGCATTTT. Translation gives CATKEGPASNQPQHF.

This clone was found a few times. The chain uses TRBV3-1 (or the pseudogene TRBV3-2) and TRBJ2-2; D is uncertain. V was pared by 2 bases and J by 6 bases, with 4 bases between. CDR1 is LGHDT and CDR2 is YNNKEL in the germline V gene (reference sequence). The CDR3 extends over 12 amino acids. CDR3 in amino acids: CASSQRPGELFF. In DNA form, the CDR3 reads TGTGCCAGCAGCCAAAGACCCGGGGAGCTGTTTTTT.

This clone turned up a few times. This chain uses TRBV4-1 with TRBJ2-7; D gene uncertain. The CDR3 covers 11 residues. In germline, CDR1 is MGHRA, CDR2 YSYEKL. V was shortened by 0 bases and J by 6 bases, with 3 bases between the two germline ends. The CDR3 DNA is TGCGCCAGCAGCCAAGACACCGAGCAGTACTTC. It specifies CASSQDTEQYF.

The chain is built from TRBV20-1 and TRBJ2-7, with D uncertain. Germline CDR1 is DFQATT and CDR2 is SNEGSKA (reference sequence). Trimming removed 8 bases from V and 4 bases from J, with 12 bases in between. The CDR3 is made up of 11 amino acids. The CDR3 sequence: CSFVVGYEQYF. The CDR3 nucleotides are TGCAGTTTCGTGGTGGGTTACGAGCAGTACTTC.

The CDR3 sequence: CASSPKRGAYTDTQYF. The CDR3 region has the DNA TGTGCCAGCAGTCCAAAGCGGGGGGCCTACACAGATACGCAGTATTTT. The V call is TRBV27, the J call TRBJ2-3; the match to TRBD2 covers 9 bases. Germline V lookup: CDR1 MNHEY, CDR2 SMNVEV (reference sequence). Trimming took 5 bases from V and 2 from J; bases not matched to a gene: 8. There are 16 residues in the CDR3.

The V and J genes are TRBV5-4 and TRBJ2-3; TRBD2 aligns across 15 bases. This CDR3 spans 17 amino acids. Germline values: CDR1 SGHNT, CDR2 YYREEE (reference sequence). Trimming removed 4 bases from V and 2 bases from J; junction bases left unmatched: 5. The CDR3 DNA follows: TGTGCCAGCAGCAAAGGACTAGCGGGGGGGCCCACAGATACGCAGTATTTT. Translation gives CASSKGLAGGPTDTQYF.

The gene calls are TRBV27 and TRBJ2-2, with 7 bases lining up with TRBD1. CDR3 length: 15 residues. The J segment lost 1 base and the V segment lost 7 bases, leaving 6 bases of the junction unmatched. The germline V gene encodes CDR1 MNHEY and CDR2 SMNVEV (reference sequence). The CDR3 coding sequence is TGTGCCAGCAAAACAGGGGCGCTGAACACCGGGGAGCTGTTTTTT. Its protein product is CASKTGALNTGELFF.

The chain couples TRBV5-6 to TRBJ1-2; a weak D match, TRBD1 (5 bases). V lost 5 bases and J lost 4, with 15 bases in between. This CDR3 comprises 14 residues. The germline V gene has CDR1 SGHDT and CDR2 YYEEEE. The CDR3 DNA is TGTGCCAGCAGTCCAAGGGGCAGAAGCTATGGCTACACCTTC. Translating it yields CASSPRGRSYGYTF.

The chain employs TRBV12-3 or TRBV12-4 and TRBJ1-1, with D unresolved. The CDR3 is 12 amino acids. The V end lost 4 bases, the J end lost 11 bases, and 14 bases lay between the germline ends. The CDR3 nucleotides read TGTGCCAGCAGTTACAGAGGGATTTGGGCTTTCTTT. Protein product: CASSYRGIWAFF.

The chain combines TRBV29-1 with TRBJ2-2; no reliable D call. The CDR3 totals 14 residues. The V end was cut by 2 bases, the J end by 4 bases, with 11 bases between. Per germline, CDR1 SQVTM and CDR2 ANQGSEA. The CDR3 DNA reads TGCAGCGTTGAAATGGGTTGGATCACCGGGGAGCTGTTTTTT. This translates into CSVEMGWITGELFF.